Listed below are T cell receptor beta chains from one sample, sequenced in a study of shared clonotypes between healthy human individuals. Sequencing was performed with immunoSEQ multiplex PCR; in TCRdb, only in-frame clones are kept and a portion is missing. The data show about 2.4 million clones, over 85% seen once. The sequenced sample consisted of naive CD4+ T cells from PBMCs. Receptors originate from a man aged 18-30 years in good health. Some clones in this sample may be carry-over from other donors' samples. Both conserved end residues are part of each CDR3. D genes are given only for firm matches. Some rows mark clone size as missing; the rest say once, few, many or name a class of expanded clone.

v_gene	j_gene	d_gene	abundance	CDR3nt	CDR3aa
TRBV5-4	TRBJ2-5	NA	NA	TGTGCCAGCAGCTCCCGGGGCCTTACAGAGACCCAGTACTTC	CASSSRGLTETQYF
TRBV7-2	TRBJ1-5	NA	NA	TGTGCCAGCAGCTTCCAGGGTTTTAGCAATCAGCCCCAGCATTTT	CASSFQGFSNQPQHF
TRBV6-1	TRBJ2-5	NA	NA	TGTGCCAGCAGTGAACTCGGAGTGAGGGGCTATGGCCAAGAGACCCAGTACTTC	CASSELGVRGYGQETQYF
TRBV7-8	TRBJ1-4	NA	NA	TGTGCCAGCAGCTTAGCGCTGGGGGTTTCTATTGAAAAACTGTTTTTT	CASSLALGVSIEKLFF
TRBV18	TRBJ2-7	NA	NA	TGTGCCAGCTCACCCCTATTCGACGAGCAGTACTTC	CASSPLFDEQYF
TRBV2	TRBJ2-2	TRBD1	once	TGTGCCAGTACTAGGGGGCTGGGAGCGAACACCGGGGAGCTGTTTTTT	CASTRGLGANTGELFF
TRBV28	TRBJ2-7	NA	once	TGTGCCAGCAGTTCACTTGTGGGGGAAAGGGTCTACGAGCAGTACTTC	CASSSLVGERVYEQYF
TRBV10-1	TRBJ2-7	NA	NA	TGCGCCAGCACCAAAGCCGCAGGCTACGAGCAGTACTTC	CASTKAAGYEQYF
TRBV9	TRBJ1-1	NA	NA	TGTGCCAGCAGCGTAGTCCTGGGCACTGAAGCTTTCTTT	CASSVVLGTEAFF
TRBV18	TRBJ2-7	NA	NA	TGTGCCAGCTCACCACCTAGTTTCGACGAGCAGTACTTC	CASSPPSFDEQYF
TRBV7-2	TRBJ2-7	NA	NA	TGTGCCAGCAGCTTAGTATCCCTAGATTGGGCCGAGCAGTACTTC	CASSLVSLDWAEQYF
TRBV7-2	TRBJ2-3	NA	NA	TGTGCCAGCAGCTTTAGCCCGGCGGATACGCAGTATTTT	CASSFSPADTQYF
TRBV4-1	TRBJ2-1	TRBD2	NA	TGCGCCAGCAGCCAAGACTCCCCTTGGGGGACTAGCCCCTCGGTGGGGCAGTTCTTC	CASSQDSPWGTSPSVGQFF
TRBV6-1	TRBJ2-7	TRBD2	NA	TGTGCCAGCGGTCCAGAGCGGGAGTCATACTACGAGCAGTACTTC	CASGPERESYYEQYF
TRBV7-9	TRBJ1-1	TRBD1	NA	TGTGCCAGCAGCTTAATAGGGACAGTGAACACTGAAGCTTTCTTT	CASSLIGTVNTEAFF
TRBV23-1	TRBJ1-1	TRBD1	NA	TGCGCCAGCAGTCGGGGGCGACAGGGGAATACTGAAGCTTTCTTT	CASSRGRQGNTEAFF
TRBV18	TRBJ1-3	NA	NA	TGTGCCAGCTCACCACCCGCCCGGGGCCCGGGAAACACCATATATTTT	CASSPPARGPGNTIYF
TRBV7-6	TRBJ2-7	NA	NA	TGTGCCAGCAGCTCCGTTCCGAGGGGGGGGGCCCCCTACGAGCAGTACTTC	CASSSVPRGGAPYEQYF
TRBV7-9	TRBJ2-7	NA	NA	TGTGCCAGCAGCCTAGGGACGACCGGTGTTGAGCAGTACTTC	CASSLGTTGVEQYF
TRBV7-2	TRBJ2-1	NA	NA	TGTGCCAGCAGCGTGTTGGGGGCCTACAATGAGCAGTTCTTC	CASSVLGAYNEQFF
TRBV4-1	TRBJ2-1	NA	NA	TGCGCCAGCAGCCAAGTTCTTAGGAGGACCTACAATGAGCAGTTCTTC	CASSQVLRRTYNEQFF
TRBV11-3	TRBJ2-1	TRBD2	NA	TGTGCCAGCAGCTCGGGACTAGCGGGAGGGTACAATGAGCAGTTCTTC	CASSSGLAGGYNEQFF
TRBV5-1	TRBJ2-5	TRBD2	NA	TGCGCCAGCAGCTTGAAGGGTAGCGGGGTTCAAGAGACCCAGTACTTC	CASSLKGSGVQETQYF
TRBV28	TRBJ1-1	NA	once	TGTGCCAGCAGTCCGCCAGCGACCCTGAACACTGAAGCTTTCTTT	CASSPPATLNTEAFF
TRBV6-1	TRBJ2-1	TRBD1	NA	TGTGCCAGCAGTGCCGTAGAAATCTGGGGACAGCACTACAATGAGCAGTTCTTC	CASSAVEIWGQHYNEQFF
TRBV7-9	TRBJ1-5	TRBD1	few	TGTGCCAGCAGCGTACAGGGGGATCAGCCCCAGCATTTT	CASSVQGDQPQHF
TRBV5-4	TRBJ2-1	TRBD2	NA	TGTGCCAGCAGCACAATTAGCGGGGGCTCCTACAATGAGCAGTTCTTC	CASSTISGGSYNEQFF
TRBV21-1	TRBJ2-1	NA	NA	TGTGCCAGCAGCAGATGGTCGGGACAGGCCTCCTACAATGAGCAGTTCTTC	CASSRWSGQASYNEQFF
TRBV5-4	TRBJ2-2	NA	NA	TGTGCCAGCAGCCCCCCAGGGGCCCCCGCGAACACCGGGGAGCTGTTTTTT	CASSPPGAPANTGELFF
TRBV6-5	TRBJ1-2	NA	NA	TGTGCCAGCAGTTACTCGACAGGACAATACTATGGCTACACCTTC	CASSYSTGQYYGYTF
TRBV27	TRBJ2-5	NA	NA	TGTGCCAGACACCAGGAGGGTATCCTGAGGGAGACCCAGTACTTC	CARHQEGILRETQYF
TRBV6-5	TRBJ2-7	TRBD1	NA	TGTGCCAGCAGTTACTCGACAGGGGAGTACGAGCAGTACTTC	CASSYSTGEYEQYF
TRBV7-2	TRBJ1-3	TRBD1	NA	TGTGCCAGCAGCCGGACAGGGGACTCTGGAAACACCATATATTTT	CASSRTGDSGNTIYF
TRBV7-9	TRBJ2-3	TRBD2	NA	TGTGCCAGCAGGTCCGGACTAGCGGTTAGCACAGATACGCAGTATTTT	CASRSGLAVSTDTQYF
TRBV15	TRBJ1-2	NA	NA	TGTGCCACCAGCCCACAGGCCTCAGGGGTTTATGGCTACACCTTC	CATSPQASGVYGYTF
TRBV4-2	TRBJ1-4	NA	NA	TGTGCCAGCAGCCAAGATATGGGGCCAGCTAATGAAAAACTGTTTTTT	CASSQDMGPANEKLFF
TRBV28	TRBJ1-1	NA	NA	TGTGCCAGCAGCGGGGCCGGGAGGCTCACTGAAGCTTTCTTT	CASSGAGRLTEAFF
TRBV4-3	TRBJ2-2	TRBD2	NA	TGCGCCAGCAGCCAAGAGATAGAAGCGGGAGGGCCAGGCGGGGAGCTGTTTTTT	CASSQEIEAGGPGGELFF
TRBV28	TRBJ2-7	TRBD2	NA	TGTGCCAGCAGTTTAAATAGCGGGAGTTTTACCTACGAGCAGTACTTC	CASSLNSGSFTYEQYF
TRBV14	TRBJ2-6	TRBD1	NA	TGTGCCAGCAGCCAAGGGGTGGGGACAGGGCCCTCTGGGGCCAACGTCCTGACTTTC	CASSQGVGTGPSGANVLTF
TRBV5-6	TRBJ2-5	NA	once	TGTGCCAGCAGCTTGGTCGTTCAAGAGACCCAGTACTTC	CASSLVVQETQYF
TRBV28	TRBJ1-5	NA	NA	TGTGCCAGCAGTTTTGCGCCCAGGGCTGGCAATCAGCCCCAGCATTTT	CASSFAPRAGNQPQHF
TRBV5-1	TRBJ1-2	NA	NA	TGCGCCAGCAGCCTAGGGTTGGACTATGGCTACACCTTC	CASSLGLDYGYTF
TRBV7-9	TRBJ2-4	NA	once	TGTGCCAGCAGCCCGAGTGGGCTCAGGGACAAAAACATTCAGTACTTC	CASSPSGLRDKNIQYF
TRBV10-1	TRBJ1-5	TRBD1	NA	TGCGCCAGCAGTGGGGACAGGCGGAATCAGCCCCAGCATTTT	CASSGDRRNQPQHF
TRBV28	TRBJ2-7	TRBD1	NA	TGTGCCAGCCAGACAGGGGTCCTCTACGAGCAGTACTTC	CASQTGVLYEQYF
TRBV19	TRBJ1-2	NA	NA	TGTGCCAGTAGTATATTCGGGGTTCCCTTAGACGGCTACACCTTC	CASSIFGVPLDGYTF
TRBV4-1	TRBJ2-1	NA	NA	TGCGCCAGCAGGGACGGGACCCGCAATGAGCAGTTCTTC	CASRDGTRNEQFF
TRBV5-1	TRBJ2-5	TRBD1	NA	TGCGCCAGCAGCTTGCGGGACAGCCAAGAGACCCAGTACTTC	CASSLRDSQETQYF